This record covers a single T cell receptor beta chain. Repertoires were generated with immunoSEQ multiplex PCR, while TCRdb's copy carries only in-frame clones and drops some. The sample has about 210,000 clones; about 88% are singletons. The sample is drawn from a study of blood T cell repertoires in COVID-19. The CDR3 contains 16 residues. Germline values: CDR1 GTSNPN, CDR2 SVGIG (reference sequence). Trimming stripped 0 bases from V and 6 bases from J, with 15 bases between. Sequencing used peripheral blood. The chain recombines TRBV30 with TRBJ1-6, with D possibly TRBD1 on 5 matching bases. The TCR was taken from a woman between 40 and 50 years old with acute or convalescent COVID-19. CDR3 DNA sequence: TGTGCCTGGAGTGTCGGGACTTTTTCTATTAATTCACCCCTCCACTTT. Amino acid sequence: CAWSVGTFSINSPLHF.